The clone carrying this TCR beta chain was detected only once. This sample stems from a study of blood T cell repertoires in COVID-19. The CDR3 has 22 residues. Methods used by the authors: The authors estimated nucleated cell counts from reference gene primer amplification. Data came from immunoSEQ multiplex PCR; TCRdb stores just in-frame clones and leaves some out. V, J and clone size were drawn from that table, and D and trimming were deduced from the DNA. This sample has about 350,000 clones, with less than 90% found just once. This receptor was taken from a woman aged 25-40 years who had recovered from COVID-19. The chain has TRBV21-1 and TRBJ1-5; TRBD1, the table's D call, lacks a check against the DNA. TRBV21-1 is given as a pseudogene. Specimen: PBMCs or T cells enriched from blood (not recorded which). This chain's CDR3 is CASSKRLRKEGQGEDSNQPQHF. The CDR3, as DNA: TGTGCCAGCAGCAAAAGACTCAGAAAAGAGGGACAGGGCGAGGATAGCAATCAGCCCCAGCATTTT.